This entry concerns a single T cell receptor (beta chain). The entry originates in a study of control samples from healthy donors and cancer patients. The germline V gene encodes CDR1 SEHNR and CDR2 FQNEAQ (reference sequence). The ends lost 5 bases at V and 1 base at J; junction bases unmatched: 6. There are 16 residues in the CDR3. Data came from immunoSEQ multiplex PCR; TCRdb stores just in-frame clones and leaves some out. The table has around 150,000 clones, around 88% seen once; the top ten hold roughly 1.7%. The chain has TRBV7-9 and TRBJ2-3, with 10 bases aligning to TRBD1. The sample was blood. This TCR was sampled from a man younger than 35 in good health. As DNA, the CDR3 is TGTGCCAGCAGCCCAAGGACAGGGGGTGGCACAGATACGCAGTATTTT. Residues: CASSPRTGGGTDTQYF.